This passage covers 6 T cell receptor beta chains from one sample sequenced in a study of shared clonotypes between healthy human individuals. TCRdb's copy holds only in-frame clones and misses some; the assay was immunoSEQ multiplex PCR. The repertoire holds 2 million to 2.5 million clones, with 85% to 95% as singletons. Sequencing was performed on naive CD4+ T cells from PBMCs. Subset described: CD45RA+ positively selected. All receptors derive from a man between 18 and 29 years old in good health. Some clones in this sample may be carry-over from other donors' samples.

The DNA of the CDR3 is TGTGCCAGCAGTCCGACAGGGGGCGCGAGCACTGAAGCTTTCTTT. It codes for CASSPTGGASTEAFF. V usage is TRBV28 and J usage is TRBJ1-1, with 10 positions matching TRBD1. The CDR3 contains 15 residues. V dropped 5 bases and J dropped 4; count of bases not matched to a gene: 7. Germline V lookup: CDR1 MDHEN, CDR2 SYDVKM.

The chain joins TRBV7-3 to TRBJ2-3; 9 bases are shared with TRBD2. Germline CDR1 SGHTA, CDR2 FQGTGA. The J segment lost 3 bases and the V segment lost 5 bases, leaving 9 bases of the junction unmatched. There are 16 residues in the CDR3. The CDR3, as DNA: TGTGCCAGCAGCCAAAATAGCGGGAGTTTAACAGATACGCAGTATTTT. Protein product: CASSQNSGSLTDTQYF.

The rearrangement joins TRBV4-3 to TRBJ2-7, with D maybe TRBD1 (5 bases). Germline-derived CDR1 and CDR2 are LGHNA and YSLEER. Between the trimmed V and J ends, which lost 1 base and 7 bases, there was a span of 11 bases. There are 13 residues in the CDR3. The CDR3: CASSQGRVQEQYF. The CDR3 DNA sequence: TGCGCCAGCAGCCAAGGCAGGGTTCAAGAGCAGTACTTC.

V is TRBV4-1 and J is TRBJ2-2; 7 bases are a match to TRBD1. The CDR3 consists of 17 residues. Trimming removed 1 base from V and 1 base from J; junction bases left unmatched: 6. The germline CDR1 and CDR2 sequences are MGHRA and YSYEKL. CDR3 sequence reads: CASSQVVWDRNTGELFF. The CDR3 DNA is TGCGCCAGCAGCCAAGTTGTCTGGGACAGGAACACCGGGGAGCTGTTTTTT.

The chain is built from TRBV18 and TRBJ2-6, with D tentatively TRBD1 (5 bases). The CDR3 loop spans 16 amino acids. Germline values: CDR1 KGHSH, CDR2 LQKENI. V dropped 2 bases and J dropped 0 bases, with 8 bases sitting between them. The CDR3 region has the DNA TGTGCCAGCTCACCAAGACAGAGCTCTGGGGCCAACGTCCTGACTTTC. This codes for CASSPRQSSGANVLTF.

This chain links TRBV30 with TRBJ2-5; D may correspond to TRBD1 or TRBD2 (5 bases each). The CDR3 consists of 13 residues. CDR1 GTSNPN and CDR2 SVGIG come from the germline V gene (reference sequence). V was shortened by 4 bases and J by 1 base, with 10 bases between the two germline ends. Here the CDR3 DNA reads TGTGCCTGGAAGGCAGGGAGCCAAGAGACCCAGTACTTC. Its translation: CAWKAGSQETQYF.